The T cell receptor beta chain under discussion was sequenced for a study of regulatory T cells in long-lasting Graves disease. Germline V CDR1 and CDR2: SGHVS, FNYEAQ. V dropped 4 bases and J dropped 6; count of bases not matched to a gene: 18. The CDR3 runs to 18 residues. Time point in this sample: newly diagnosed GD, antithyroid drugs for less than 3 months. PBMC-derived RNA was used for the TCR library. Arm-PCR of CDR3 regions and iRepertoire HTBI primers were the basis on which TCR beta libraries were built. One entry per CDR3 protein, called by TCRdb with MiXCR from the multiplex PCR reads. The sample consists of hundreds of thousands of distinct CDR3 sequences, 16% of them appearing once. These data were also filed under a second study, of T cells in Graves' hyperthyroidism and ophthalmopathy.

The clonotype comes from a woman aged 40-60 years with Graves disease. The chain has TRBV7-6 and TRBJ2-1, with 7 bases that match TRBD2. The source material was peripheral blood mononuclear cells (PBMCs), sampled at new diagnosis, from a patient treated with antithyroid drugs. The CDR3 is CASSSPRSGGGEINEQFF. The CDR3 DNA reads TGTGCCAGCAGCTCGCCCCGTAGTGGGGGGGGGGAAATCAATGAGCAGTTCTTC.